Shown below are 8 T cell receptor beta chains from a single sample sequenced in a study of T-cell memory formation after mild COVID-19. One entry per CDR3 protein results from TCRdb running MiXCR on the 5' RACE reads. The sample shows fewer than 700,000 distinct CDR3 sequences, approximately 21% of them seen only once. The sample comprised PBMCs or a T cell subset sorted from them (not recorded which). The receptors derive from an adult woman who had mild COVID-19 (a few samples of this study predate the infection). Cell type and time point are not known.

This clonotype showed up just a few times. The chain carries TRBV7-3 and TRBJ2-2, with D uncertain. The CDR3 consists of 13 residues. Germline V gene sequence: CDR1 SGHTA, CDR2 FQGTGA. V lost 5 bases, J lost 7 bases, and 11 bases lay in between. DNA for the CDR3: TGTGCCAGCAGCCCGCAAGTAGGCGGGGAGCTGTTTTTT. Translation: CASSPQVGGELFF.

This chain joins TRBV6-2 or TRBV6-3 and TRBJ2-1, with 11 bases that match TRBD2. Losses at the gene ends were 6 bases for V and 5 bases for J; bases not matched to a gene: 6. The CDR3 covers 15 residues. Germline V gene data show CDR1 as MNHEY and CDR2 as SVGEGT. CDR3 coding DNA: TGTGCCAGCAGGCACCCGGGACTAGCGGACAATGAGCAGTTCTTC. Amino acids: CASRHPGLADNEQFF.

The DNA of the CDR3 is TGCGCCAGCAGCGAAGACAGGGGACCCCTCTACGAGCAGTACTTC. Encoded protein: CASSEDRGPLYEQYF. The V call is TRBV5-1, the J call TRBJ2-7; 8 bases agree with TRBD1. Looked up from germline, CDR1 is SGHRS and CDR2 is YFSETQ. V lost 4 bases and J lost 3; bases outside the gene matches: 9. CDR3 size: 15 residues.

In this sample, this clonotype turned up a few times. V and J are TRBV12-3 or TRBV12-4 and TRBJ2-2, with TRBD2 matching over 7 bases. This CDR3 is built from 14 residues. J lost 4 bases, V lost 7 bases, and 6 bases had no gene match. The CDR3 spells CASTLGGATGELFF. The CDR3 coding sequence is TGTGCCAGCACCCTGGGAGGGGCCACCGGGGAGCTGTTTTTT.

CDR3 DNA: TGTGCCAGCAGCCCACCAGAGTCAATCGCGGGAGGCTACACCTTC. Encoded protein: CASSPPESIAGGYTF. This chain connects TRBV11-1 to TRBJ1-2, with no clear D. CDR3 length: 15 residues. Trimming took 5 bases from V and 8 from J, leaving 21 bases between them. The germline gives CDR1 SGHAT, CDR2 FQDESV (reference sequence).

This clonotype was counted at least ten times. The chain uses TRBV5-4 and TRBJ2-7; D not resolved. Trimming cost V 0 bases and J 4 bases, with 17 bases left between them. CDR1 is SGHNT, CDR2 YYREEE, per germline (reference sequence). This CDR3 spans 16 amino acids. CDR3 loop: CASSLDVMAGDYEQYF. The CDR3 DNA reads TGTGCCAGCAGCTTGGATGTCATGGCAGGCGATTACGAGCAGTACTTC.

CDR3 nucleotides: TGTGCCAGCAGCCAGGGTAACAGGGGGCTAGCCTACAATGAGCAGTTCTTC. Translation: CASSQGNRGLAYNEQFF. The V call is TRBV14, the J call TRBJ2-1; 9 positions agree with TRBD1. Per germline, CDR1 SGHDN and CDR2 FVKESK. V shed 3 bases and J 2 bases; nucleotides not matched to a gene: 8. This CDR3 region has 17 residues. Full variable domain (missing parts from reference TRBV14 and TRBJ2-1): EAGVTQFPSHSVIEKGQTVTLRCDPISGHDNLYWYRRVMGKEIKFLLHFVKESKQDESGMPNNRFLAERTGGTYSTLKVQPAELEDSGVYFCASSQGNRGLAYNEQFFGPGTRLTVL.

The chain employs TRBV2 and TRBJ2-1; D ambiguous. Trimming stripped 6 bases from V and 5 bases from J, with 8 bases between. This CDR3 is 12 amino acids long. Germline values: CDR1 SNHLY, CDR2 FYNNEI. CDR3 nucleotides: TGTGCCAGCAGGCTGCTTGACAATGAGCAGTTCTTC. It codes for CASRLLDNEQFF.